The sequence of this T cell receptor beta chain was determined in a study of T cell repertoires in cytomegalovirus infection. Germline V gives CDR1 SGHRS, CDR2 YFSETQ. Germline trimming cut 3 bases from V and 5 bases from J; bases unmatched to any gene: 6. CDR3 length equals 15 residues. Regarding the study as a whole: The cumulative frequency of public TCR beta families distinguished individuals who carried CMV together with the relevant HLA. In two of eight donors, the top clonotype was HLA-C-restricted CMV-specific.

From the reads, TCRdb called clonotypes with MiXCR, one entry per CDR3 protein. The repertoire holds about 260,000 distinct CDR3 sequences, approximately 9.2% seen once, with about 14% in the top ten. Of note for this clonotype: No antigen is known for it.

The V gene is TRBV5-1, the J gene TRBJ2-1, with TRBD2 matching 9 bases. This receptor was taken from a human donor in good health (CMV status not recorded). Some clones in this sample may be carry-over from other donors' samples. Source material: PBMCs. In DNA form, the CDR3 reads TGCGCCAGCAGCTGGATTAGCGGGAGCGACAATGAGCAGTTCTTC. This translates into CASSWISGSDNEQFF.